One TCR beta chain is described in this entry. This specimen belongs to a study of blood T cell repertoires in COVID-19. Overall study context: Sources were T cells, B-cell-depleted T cells, or PBMCs; the material itself was cDNA or gDNA.

Original processing methods: Amplification from reference gene primers served as the basis for estimated nucleated cell counts. Sequencing was performed with immunoSEQ multiplex PCR; in TCRdb, only in-frame clones are kept and a portion is missing. The DNA was the basis for D and trimming; V, J and clone size are from that table. This sample has approximately 85,000 clones, with roughly 85% found just once. Trimming stripped 3 bases from V and 4 bases from J, with 13 bases between. The CDR3 sequence is 15 residues long. Germline CDR1 and CDR2: LGHNA and YNFKEQ. The clonotype was recovered from a man between 50 and 59 years old with active or convalescent COVID-19. This chain connects TRBV4-2 to TRBJ1-5; maybe TRBD1 (6 bases). The sequenced sample consisted of peripheral blood. CDR3 protein: CASSQMDSANQPQHF. The CDR3 DNA follows: TGTGCCAGCAGCCAGATGGACAGTGCAAATCAGCCCCAGCATTTT.